The 31 T cell receptor beta chains in this list originate from one sample, sequenced in a study of blood T cells in healthy people across ages. It was with a sample-barcoded 5' primer and a J-beta primer mix that a second PCR of about 7 to 12 cycles was run. Each CDR3 protein gets one entry after TCRdb re-called the 5' RACE reads with MiXCR. Of some 790,000 distinct CDR3 sequences detected, 29% appear once; the ten largest clones hold approximately 15%. Sequencing used blood. The receptors come from an elderly woman in good health.

This clonotype was found many times. The gene calls are TRBV7-9 and TRBJ2-2; D not certain. Trimming took off 3 bases at V and 1 base at J, with 0 bases between the two ends. The V gene's germline CDR1 is SEHNR and CDR2 FQNEAQ (reference sequence). The CDR3 loop spans 12 amino acids. CDR3: CASSLNTGELFF. The CDR3 nucleotides read TGTGCCAGCAGCTTGAACACCGGGGAGCTGTTTTTT.

In this sample, this clonotype turned up many times. This sequence joins TRBV7-2 and TRBJ2-6, with D perhaps matching TRBD1 (5 bases). Germline V gives CDR1 SGHTA, CDR2 FQGNSA. Trimming shortened V by 5 bases and J by 10 bases, and 15 bases separated the two germline ends. The CDR3 length is 14 residues. The CDR3 DNA reads TGTGCCAGCAGCCCCCCTACAGGCCCAAACGTCCTGACTTTC. This translates into CASSPPTGPNVLTF. The variable domain in full, with the rest retrieved from reference TRBV7-2 and TRBJ2-6, is GAGVSQSPSNKVTEKGKDVELRCDPISGHTALYWYRQSLGQGLEFLIYFQGNSAPDKSGLPSDRFSAERTGGSVSTLTIQRTQQEDSAVYLCASSPPTGPNVLTFGAGSRLTVL.

There are many counts of this clonotype. This rearrangement joins TRBV7-2 to TRBJ2-1; D possibly corresponds to TRBD1 (6 bases). Trimming took 1 base from V and 6 from J, leaving 16 bases between them. The CDR3 runs to 16 residues. Germline CDR1 SGHTA, CDR2 FQGNSA. This chain's CDR3 is CASSLVGAIGSNEQFF. CDR3 DNA sequence: TGTGCCAGCAGCTTAGTGGGGGCAATAGGCAGCAATGAGCAGTTCTTC.

This clonotype was detected many times. V usage is TRBV20-1 and J usage is TRBJ1-2; D is unclear. CDR3 length: 13 amino acids. Germline V gene lookup returns CDR1 DFQATT and CDR2 SNEGSKA (reference sequence). V lost 4 bases and J 5 bases, leaving 14 bases between the germline ends. The CDR3 loop reads CSAIGGLSYGYTF. The CDR3 DNA follows: TGCAGTGCTATTGGAGGGCTAAGTTATGGCTACACCTTC.

This clonotype was observed a handful of times. The rearrangement uses TRBV4-3 and TRBJ1-4; D call uncertain. Germline lookup yields CDR1 LGHNA and CDR2 YSLEER. The CDR3 loop spans 14 amino acids. Trimming stripped 1 base from V and 8 bases from J, with 11 bases between. CDR3 amino acids: CASSQGDTREKLFF. The CDR3 bases are TGCGCCAGCAGCCAAGGAGACACAAGGGAAAAACTGTTTTTT.

The chain is built from TRBV5-1 and TRBJ2-3; 8 bases fit TRBD1. V was clipped by 0 bases and J by 11 bases; unmatched bases: 5. CDR3 length: 13 residues. CDR1 is SGHRS and CDR2 is YFSETQ in the germline V gene. In DNA form, the CDR3 reads TGCGCCAGCAGCTTGGCCAACAGGGGGGAGCAGTATTTT. Its translation is CASSLANRGEQYF.

Note on this clonotype: A much larger clone differs by one base, so this may be a read error. The rearrangement joins TRBV5-1 to TRBJ2-1; D unclear. The CDR3 spans 14 residues. CDR1 and CDR2 from the germline V gene are SGHRS and YFSETQ. The CDR3, as DNA: TGCGCCAGCAGCTTGGGTGACCTCACCAATAAGCAGTTCTTC. Translation gives CASSLGDLTNKQFF.

In this sample, this clonotype turned up many times. CDR3 sequence reads: CASSRDWQNEQFF. The CDR3 bases are TGTGCCAGCAGTCGGGACTGGCAAAATGAGCAGTTCTTC. The gene calls are TRBV6-2 or TRBV6-3 and TRBJ2-1, with TRBD2 as a possible D gene (6 bases). V was cut by 5 bases and J by 7 bases, with 12 bases left in between. Germline assignment: CDR1 MNHEY and CDR2 SVGEGT. CDR3 size: 13 residues.

A word on this clonotype: The CDR3 end shows no conserved phenylalanine or tryptophan, and so a read error is likely. The chain carries TRBV9 and TRBJ2-6; D is uncertain. From germline, CDR1 is SGDLS and CDR2 YYNGEE. Trimming took 0 bases from V and 1 from J, leaving 5 bases between them. The CDR3 length is 15 residues. CDR3 nucleotide sequence: TGTGCCAGCAGCGTAGGGGGATCTGGGGCCAACGTCCTGACTGTC. Its translation is CASSVGGSGANVLTV.

The gene calls are TRBV5-1 and TRBJ2-1, with 13 bases lining up with TRBD2. Per the germline V gene, CDR1 is SGHRS and CDR2 is YFSETQ. V trimming: 9 bases; J trimming: 9 bases; junction bases outside the gene matches: 6. The CDR3 covers 13 residues. CDR3 loop: CATRTSGGTEQFF. CDR3 in DNA: TGCGCCACCCGGACTAGCGGGGGTACTGAGCAGTTCTTC.

The chain recombines TRBV5-6 with TRBJ2-7; D may correspond to TRBD1 or TRBD2 (5 bases each). Per the germline V gene, CDR1 is SGHDT and CDR2 is YYEEEE. V was clipped by 2 bases and J by 3 bases, with 12 bases between them. CDR3 length: 14 residues. CDR3 in amino acids: CASSFPGRNYEQYF. DNA for the CDR3: TGTGCCAGCAGCTTCCCGGGACGGAACTACGAGCAGTACTTC. The full variable domain, rest sourced from reference TRBV5-6 and TRBJ2-7, is DAGVTQSPTHLIKTRGQQVTLRCSPKSGHDTVSWYQQALGQGPQFIFQYYEEEERQRGNFPDRFSGHQFPNYSSELNVNALLLGDSALYLCASSFPGRNYEQYFGPGTRLTVT.

As concerns this clonotype: It may be a read error: a sequence one base away is much more abundant. This sequence joins TRBV3-1 and TRBJ2-5; no clear D gene. Matching the DNA end better, TRBJ2-4 makes the J call doubtful. Per germline, CDR1 LGHDT and CDR2 YNNKEL (reference sequence). This CDR3 region has 14 residues. As DNA, the CDR3 is TGTACCAGCAGCCAAGTGGCCCGATCCAACATTCAGTACTTC. As protein: CTSSQVARSNIQYF.

This clonotype was found many times. The rearrangement joins TRBV12-3 or TRBV12-4 to TRBJ2-5; D call uncertain. This CDR3 comprises 9 residues. The V end was cut by 9 bases, the J end by 8 bases, with 7 bases between. The CDR3 nucleotides are TGTGCCAGTTATAGTACCCAGTACTTC. As protein: CASYSTQYF.

The chain is built from TRBV19 and TRBJ2-1, with 7 nucleotides matching TRBD1. V trimming: 3 bases; J trimming: 9 bases; junction bases outside the gene matches: 14. CDR3 length: 16 residues. From germline, CDR1 is LNHDA and CDR2 SQIVND (reference sequence). The CDR3 loop is CASSITVRQGVGEQFF. CDR3 DNA: TGTGCCAGTAGTATCACCGTGCGGCAGGGGGTTGGTGAGCAGTTCTTC.

A word on this clonotype: The conserved final phenylalanine or tryptophan is absent from the CDR3, which likely points to a read error. V is TRBV7-9 and J is TRBJ1-2, with D unresolved. The ends were cut back, 3 bases at V and 6 bases at J, with 17 bases in the middle. This CDR3 comprises 15 residues. Germline V lookup: CDR1 SEHNR, CDR2 FQNEAQ (reference sequence). This CDR3 is CASSFLGQAINGYTL. CDR3 nucleotide sequence: TGTGCCAGCAGCTTTCTTGGCCAGGCCATTAATGGCTACACCTTA.

The chain carries TRBV20-1 and TRBJ1-1, with unresolved D. This CDR3 region has 12 residues. Germline V gene lookup returns CDR1 DFQATT and CDR2 SNEGSKA (reference sequence). Trimming shortened V by 2 bases and J by 8 bases, and 12 bases separated the two germline ends. The chain's CDR3 is CSARKGGREAFF. The CDR3 bases are TGCAGTGCTAGAAAGGGAGGACGAGAAGCTTTCTTT.

This clonotype came up a few times. The chain uses TRBV4-3 and TRBJ1-1; D perhaps matches TRBD1 (5 bases). The CDR3 length is 17 residues. Trimming took 2 bases from V and 0 from J, leaving 16 bases between them. The V gene's germline CDR1 is LGHNA and CDR2 YSLEER. CDR3 coding DNA: TGCGCCAGCAGCCAATTTAGTACAGGAGGGGTGAACACTGAAGCTTTCTTT. Protein sequence: CASSQFSTGGVNTEAFF.

This clonotype was observed at least ten times. The chain links TRBV7-2 to TRBJ2-5; D is possibly TRBD1 or TRBD2 (6 bases each). Germline values: CDR1 SGHTA, CDR2 FQGNSA. This CDR3 region has 15 residues. The V gene lost 5 bases and the J gene lost 4 bases, with 17 bases spanning the gap. CDR3 sequence: CASSRRFRGPETQYF. The DNA for the CDR3 is TGTGCCAGCAGCCGCCGCTTCCGGGGGCCAGAGACCCAGTACTTC.

The chain couples TRBV12-3 or TRBV12-4 to TRBJ1-1; no definite D call. V shed 5 bases and J shed 6 bases, with 16 bases lying between them. CDR3 length: 14 residues. CDR3 DNA: TGTGCCAGCAGTCCCCGGCAAGTTGGGGCTGAAGCTTTCTTT. Protein sequence: CASSPRQVGAEAFF.

V gene TRBV5-1 combines with J gene TRBJ1-1; D is possibly TRBD1 (5 bases). Germline CDR1 SGHRS, CDR2 YFSETQ. This CDR3 is built from 16 residues. The V end lost 4 bases, the J end lost 2 bases, and 18 bases lay between the germline ends. CDR3: CASSDPSGAGNTEAFF. In nucleotides, the CDR3 is TGCGCCAGCAGCGACCCTTCCGGGGCAGGAAACACTGAAGCTTTCTTT.

This clonotype was seen only a few times. The gene calls are TRBV18 and TRBJ1-1; possible D gene TRBD1, 6 bases. Germline V CDR1 and CDR2: KGHSH, LQKENI. The V end lost 8 bases, the J end lost 1 base, and 20 bases lay between the germline ends. CDR3 length: 16 residues. The chain's CDR3 is CASTEGVDRTNTEAFF. The CDR3, as DNA: TGTGCCAGCACGGAAGGGGTTGACAGGACGAACACTGAAGCTTTCTTT.

In this sample, this clonotype turned up a few times. The chain recombines TRBV20-1 with TRBJ1-1; weak D call: TRBD1 (5 bases). V was clipped by 5 bases and J by 1 base, with 17 bases between them. The CDR3 spans 15 residues. In germline, CDR1 is DFQATT, CDR2 SNEGSKA (reference sequence). The CDR3 bases are TGCAGTGCTCAACTGCCGGGGCAGTGGAACACTGAAGCTTTCTTT. This encodes CSAQLPGQWNTEAFF.

Many counts were recorded for this clonotype. This rearrangement joins TRBV7-2 to TRBJ1-2; D is uncertain. The V gene lost 3 bases and the J gene lost 0 bases, with 11 bases spanning the gap. This CDR3 contains 15 residues. Germline V gene sequence: CDR1 SGHTA, CDR2 FQGNSA. CDR3 DNA: TGTGCCAGCAGCTTCGGTTTAACAGCTAACTATGGCTACACCTTC. It is translated as CASSFGLTANYGYTF.

Notes on this clonotype: A much larger clone differs from this one at a single base, so this may be a read error. This chain connects TRBV6-2 or TRBV6-3 to TRBJ2-5; tentatively, D is TRBD1 (6 bases). V was clipped by 7 bases and J by 11 bases, with 29 bases between them. The CDR3 extends over 16 amino acids. CDR1 is MNHEY, CDR2 SVGEGT, per germline. CDR3 region: CASISHGAPQGNEQYF. The CDR3 nucleotides read TGTGCCAGCATATCCCACGGGGCTCCCCAGGGGAATGAGCAGTACTTC.

Remarks on this clonotype: This clone may be a read error of a much larger clone one base away. The chain carries TRBV5-6 and TRBJ2-5; TRBD1 matches at 8 bases. Germline V lookup: CDR1 SGHDT, CDR2 YYEEEE. This CDR3 spans 14 amino acids. V gave up 1 base and J gave up 11 bases; unmatched junction bases: 10. The CDR3 nucleotides read TGTGCCAGCAGCTTGACAGGACAGGGCAATGAGCAGTACTTC. Amino acid sequence: CASSLTGQGNEQYF.

The V gene is TRBV4-3, the J gene TRBJ1-5; D unresolved. The germline V gene encodes CDR1 LGHNA and CDR2 YSLEER. The CDR3 sequence is 14 residues long. Trimming left V 1 base short and J 7 bases short, with 11 bases between. In DNA, the CDR3 is TGCGCCAGCAGCCAAGGTTCGGGCTTCCAGCCCCAGCATTTT. Translating gives CASSQGSGFQPQHF.

Ten or more counts support this clonotype. V gene TRBV20-1 combines with J gene TRBJ1-5; D may be TRBD1 (6 bases). Germline CDR1 reads DFQATT; CDR2 reads SNEGSKA (reference sequence). The CDR3 contains 15 residues. V lost 3 bases, J lost 7 bases, and 19 bases lay in between. The DNA for the CDR3 is TGCAGTGCTAGTCACCCCGAGAGGGGGAGGCAGCCCCAGCATTTT. This gives the protein CSASHPERGRQPQHF.

Note on this clonotype: Germline and junction disagree at one end, which may indicate a read error. This chain uses TRBV20-1 with TRBJ2-5; TRBD1 agrees at 10 bases. Germline-derived CDR1 and CDR2 are DFQATT and SNEGSKA (reference sequence). The length of the CDR3 is 15 residues. The CDR3, as DNA: TGCAGTGTTAGACAGGGGGCGCTAATAGGAGGGACCCAGTACTTC. Translated, it gives CSVRQGALIGGTQYF.

In this sample, this clonotype turned up a few times. A much larger clone differs by one base, so this may be a read error. The chain has TRBV6-1 and TRBJ2-5, with 7 bases lining up with TRBD1. The CDR3 runs 14 residues. The V gene end was trimmed by 5 bases and the J gene end by 11 bases; junction bases not matched to a gene: 14. Germline assignment: CDR1 MNHNS and CDR2 SASEGT. The DNA of the CDR3 is TGTGCCAGCAGTCGACAGGGTACCTACAATGAGCAGTACTTC. Amino acid sequence: CASSRQGTYNEQYF.

This clonotype occurred many times. The chain combines TRBV7-2 with TRBJ2-3, with unresolved D. CDR3 length: 15 amino acids. Trimming removed 1 base at V and 6 bases at J, with 14 bases between. CDR1 is SGHTA and CDR2 is FQGNSA in the germline V gene. The chain's CDR3 is CASSLGQRPSDTQYF. The CDR3 bases are TGTGCCAGCAGCTTAGGACAACGACCCTCCGATACGCAGTATTTT.

The J gene is TRBJ1-3, the V gene TRBV28; no clear D. The V end lost 3 bases, the J end lost 2 bases, and 8 bases lay between the germline ends. From germline, CDR1 is MDHEN and CDR2 SYDVKM. This CDR3 is 14 amino acids long. CDR3 nucleotides: TGTGCCAGCAGTTTCGGTACAACTGGAAACACCATATATTTT. It is translated as CASSFGTTGNTIYF.